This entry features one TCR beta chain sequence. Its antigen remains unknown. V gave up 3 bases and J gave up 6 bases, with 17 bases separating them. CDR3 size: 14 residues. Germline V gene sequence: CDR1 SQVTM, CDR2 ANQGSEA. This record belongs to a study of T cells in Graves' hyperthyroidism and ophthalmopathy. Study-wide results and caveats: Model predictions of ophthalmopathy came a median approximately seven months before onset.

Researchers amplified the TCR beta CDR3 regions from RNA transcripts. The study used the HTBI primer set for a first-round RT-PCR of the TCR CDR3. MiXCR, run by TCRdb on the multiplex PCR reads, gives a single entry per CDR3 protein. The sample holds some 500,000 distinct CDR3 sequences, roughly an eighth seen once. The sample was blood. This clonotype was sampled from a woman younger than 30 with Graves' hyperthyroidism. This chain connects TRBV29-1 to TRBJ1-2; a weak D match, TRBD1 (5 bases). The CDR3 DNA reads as TGCAGCGTTGAGAGGCTGGGGGATAGAGATGGCTACACCTTC. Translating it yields CSVERLGDRDGYTF. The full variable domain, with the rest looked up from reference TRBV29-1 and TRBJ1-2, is SAVISQKPSRDICQRGTSLTIQCQVDSQVTMMFWYRQQPGQSLTLIATANQGSEATYESGFVIDKFPISRPNLTFSTLTVSNMSPEDSSIYLCSVERLGDRDGYTFGSGTRLTVV.